The sequence of this T cell receptor beta chain was determined in a study of blood T cell repertoires in COVID-19. Study at large: Material from acute and convalescent COVID-19 was sourced from the United States, Italy and Spain.

Authors' processing steps: Nucleated cell counts were estimated from reference gene primer amplification. Clones were read by immunoSEQ multiplex PCR, and TCRdb kept only the in-frame ones, dropping some. The V and J calls and clone size come from that table; D and trimming were worked out from the DNA. The sample lists approximately 400,000 clones, 80% to 85% seen once, with 5% to 5.5% in the top ten. Sequenced sample: PBMCs or T cells enriched from blood (not recorded which). The TCR comes from a woman aged 45-60 years who had recovered from COVID-19.

In nucleotides, the CDR3 is TGTGCCAGCAGTTCACAGGTTAATTCACCCCTCCACTTT. It translates to CASSSQVNSPLHF. This chain connects TRBV12-3 or TRBV12-4 to TRBJ1-6; a weak D match, TRBD1 (5 bases). Trimming removed 4 bases from V and 6 bases from J, with 7 bases in between. This CDR3 is 13 amino acids long.